Below are 27 T cell receptor beta chains sequenced from a single sample in a study of cytomegalovirus exposure and HLA in healthy donors (dated by TCRdb to the late 2010s). Receptor amplification or capture employed the immunoSEQ multiplex PCR assay. A mixture of 60 forward primers for TCR Vbeta segments and 13 reverse primers for TCR Jbeta segments was used in the multiplex PCR. TCRdb re-hosts the immuneACCESS table, in-frame sequences only. Its copies lack some clones; in the studies checked, an unresolved V gene accounts for under half of them, and the cause for the rest is not known. The sample table contains 100,000 to 150,000 clones; only one count was recorded for 74% of them. The top ten constitute less than 4% of the sample. Sequencing was performed on PBMCs. These receptor sequences come from a man between 35 and 55 years old in good health and CMV-seropositive.

This chain links TRBV5-1 with TRBJ2-5, with TRBD1 matching 8 bases. V dropped 3 bases and J dropped 4; count of bases not matched to a gene: 5. CDR1 and CDR2 (germline): SGHRS, YFSETQ. The CDR3 is 14 amino acids. CDR3 DNA: TGCGCCAGCAGCTGGACAGGGTTGAGAGAGACCCAGTACTTC. This translates into CASSWTGLRETQYF.

V and J are TRBV10-3 and TRBJ1-4; no firm D call. CDR3 length: 15 residues. Trimming left V 4 bases short and J 7 bases short, with 16 bases between. Germline CDR1 reads ENHRY; CDR2 reads SYGVKD. This CDR3 reads CAISASRDLGEKLFF. Written as DNA, the CDR3 is TGTGCCATCAGTGCGTCCCGGGATCTAGGTGAAAAACTGTTTTTT.

This chain joins TRBV5-1 and TRBJ2-3; TRBD2 agrees at 8 bases. Germline CDR1 and CDR2: SGHRS and YFSETQ. The CDR3 extends over 14 amino acids. The ends lost 3 bases at V and 4 bases at J; junction bases unmatched: 4. DNA for the CDR3: TGCGCCAGCAGCTCCCCGGGAGGGGCAGATACGCAGTATTTT. The encoded protein is CASSSPGGADTQYF. Supplemented by reference TRBV5-1 and TRBJ2-3, the full variable domain reads KAGVTQTPRYLIKTRGQQVTLSCSPISGHRSVSWYQQTPGQGLQFLFEYFSETQRNKGNFPGRFSGRQFSNSRSEMNVSTLELGDSALYLCASSSPGGADTQYFGPGTRLTVL.

The chain links TRBV12-5 to TRBJ1-2; D gene unclear. Germline loops: CDR1 LGHNT, CDR2 FRNRAP. V dropped 9 bases and J dropped 4 bases, with 15 bases sitting between them. The CDR3 is 13 residues long. For the CDR3, the DNA is TGTGCTAGCCGGAGCCGGATTGGCTATGGCTACACCTTC. Translated: CASRSRIGYGYTF.

This clone was observed a handful of times. The J gene is TRBJ2-3, the V gene TRBV25-1; 9 nucleotides match TRBD1. The V and J ends lost 4 bases and 0 bases, in that order; junction bases with no gene match: 2. CDR1 is MGHDK and CDR2 is SYGVNS in the germline V gene. CDR3 length: 15 amino acids. The CDR3, as DNA: TGTGCCAGCAGTGGGGGACAGGGCAGCACAGATACGCAGTATTTT. This codes for CASSGGQGSTDTQYF.

This chain joins TRBV11-2 and TRBJ1-5, with unresolved D. Trimming took off 5 bases at V and 0 bases at J, with 8 bases between the two ends. The germline V gene has CDR1 SGHAT and CDR2 FQNNGV. The CDR3 runs 14 residues. CDR3 sequence: CASSLRGSNQPQHF. The CDR3 DNA reads as TGTGCCAGCAGCCTCCGGGGTAGCAATCAGCCCCAGCATTTT. The variable domain in full, with the rest retrieved from reference TRBV11-2 and TRBJ1-5, is EAGVAQSPRYKIIEKRQSVAFWCNPISGHATLYWYQQILGQGPKLLIQFQNNGVVDDSQLPKDRFSAERLKGVDSTLKIQPAKLEDSAVYLCASSLRGSNQPQHFGDGTRLSIL.

The chain uses TRBV12-5 and TRBJ1-5, with TRBD1 matching 7 bases. CDR3 length equals 15 residues. CDR1 LGHNT and CDR2 FRNRAP come from the germline V gene. V lost 5 bases to trimming and J lost 4 bases; unmatched junction nucleotides: 8. The CDR3 nucleotides read TGTGCTAGTGGTGCACCAGGGGGAAGGAATCAGCCCCAGCATTTT. As protein: CASGAPGGRNQPQHF.

J is TRBJ1-2 and V is TRBV30; TRBD1 matches at 7 bases. The germline V gene has CDR1 GTSNPN and CDR2 SVGIG (reference sequence). This CDR3 is 13 amino acids long. The junction had 9 bases not matched to a gene; V was cut back by 4 bases and J by 7 bases. Here the CDR3 DNA reads TGTGCCTGGACAAAACAGGGGTCGGGTGGCTACACCTTC. Its translation: CAWTKQGSGGYTF.

The CDR3 reads CASSRDRGHGYTF. The CDR3 region has the DNA TGTGCCAGCAGTCGGGACAGGGGGCATGGCTACACCTTC. The J gene is TRBJ1-2, the V gene TRBV7-8; TRBD1 agrees at 12 bases. J was trimmed by 6 bases and V by 6 bases; bases with no gene match: 2. Germline loops: CDR1 SGHVS, CDR2 FQNEAQ. The CDR3 is 13 residues long.

The V call is TRBV27, the J call TRBJ2-3; TRBD1 matches 11 bases. Trimming removed 3 bases from V and 0 bases from J; junction bases left unmatched: 2. CDR3 size: 16 residues. Germline assignment: CDR1 MNHEY and CDR2 SMNVEV (reference sequence). CDR3 DNA: TGTGCCAGCAGTTTCGGACAGGGGGCTAGCACAGATACGCAGTATTTT. It specifies CASSFGQGASTDTQYF.

On this clone itself: Compared with germline, one end of the junction differs, possibly owing to a read error. V and J are TRBV29-1 and TRBJ1-2; 7 bases align to TRBD1. This CDR3 has 8 residues. Per germline, CDR1 SQVTM and CDR2 ANQGSEA. In nucleotides, the CDR3 is TGCAGCGGAGAGACAGGGTACTTC. This gives the protein CSGETGYF.

V usage is TRBV25-1 and J usage is TRBJ2-7; D may be TRBD1 (6 bases). CDR1 is MGHDK, CDR2 SYGVNS, per germline. The V and J ends lost 1 base and 3 bases respectively, with 10 bases between them. The CDR3 covers 14 residues. CDR3 protein: CASSELGRGYEQYF. Written as DNA, the CDR3 is TGTGCCAGCAGTGAATTGGGCAGGGGCTACGAGCAGTACTTC.

This chain uses TRBV7-2 with TRBJ1-4, with D perhaps matching TRBD1 (6 bases). CDR1 is SGHTA, CDR2 FQGNSA, per germline. The CDR3 runs 16 residues. The V and J ends lost 6 bases and 3 bases respectively, with 17 bases between them. The CDR3 DNA is TGTGCCAGCAGTCACCGGGACACCCGGCCTAATGAAAAACTGTTTTTT. This sequence encodes CASSHRDTRPNEKLFF.

The chain recombines TRBV2 with TRBJ1-2; 8 bases are shared with TRBD1. The ends lost 8 bases at V and 4 bases at J; junction bases unmatched: 0. CDR3 length: 11 amino acids. Germline V gene lookup returns CDR1 SNHLY and CDR2 FYNNEI. The CDR3 DNA reads TGTGCCAGCGGGACAGGCTATGGCTACACCTTC. The encoded protein is CASGTGYGYTF.

V is TRBV27 and J is TRBJ2-1; 10 bases fit TRBD2. The length of the CDR3 is 17 residues. J was trimmed by 4 bases and V by 2 bases; bases with no gene match: 8. CDR1 is MNHEY, CDR2 SMNVEV, per germline (reference sequence). For the CDR3, the DNA is TGTGCCAGCAGTTTAAGGTCTAGCGGGAGAGGATACAATGAGCAGTTCTTC. This gives the protein CASSLRSSGRGYNEQFF.

J is TRBJ1-2 and V is TRBV10-1; D might be TRBD1 (6 bases). V lost 6 bases, J lost 2 bases, and 7 bases lay in between. The CDR3 extends over 12 amino acids. Germline V gene lookup returns CDR1 WNHNN and CDR2 SYGVQD (reference sequence). CDR3 coding DNA: TGCGCCAGCAGCGACAGGAACTATGGCTACACCTTC. As protein: CASSDRNYGYTF.

This rearrangement joins TRBV28 to TRBJ2-1; 7 bases align to TRBD1. Germline trimming cut 6 bases from V and 3 bases from J; bases unmatched to any gene: 2. Germline CDR1 MDHEN, CDR2 SYDVKM. CDR3 length: 13 residues. CDR3 sequence (DNA): TGTGCCAGCAGCGCAGGGGGCTACAATGAGCAGTTCTTC. Protein: CASSAGGYNEQFF.

Only one count was recorded for this clone. The CDR3 nucleotides read TGCGCCAGCAGCTCAGGGACAGGAGCTTACAATGAGCAGTTCTTC. Amino acid sequence: CASSSGTGAYNEQFF. V is TRBV5-1 and J is TRBJ2-1; 8 bases are shared with TRBD1. From germline, CDR1 is SGHRS and CDR2 YFSETQ. J gave up 4 bases and V 3 bases, and 6 bases lay outside the gene matches. The CDR3 covers 15 residues.

In this sample, this clone turned up once. The J gene is TRBJ2-1, the V gene TRBV6-6, with a weak D call TRBD2 (5 bases). This CDR3 has 14 amino acids. The V end was cut by 0 bases, the J end by 9 bases, with 12 bases between. Looked up from germline, CDR1 is MNHNY and CDR2 is SVGAGI (reference sequence). CDR3: CASSYSGLESEQFF. CDR3 coding DNA: TGTGCCAGCAGTTACTCCGGACTCGAGAGTGAGCAGTTCTTC.

V gene TRBV7-6 combines with J gene TRBJ1-3, with 11 nucleotides matching TRBD1. The CDR3 is made up of 18 amino acids. J lost 0 bases, V lost 0 bases, and 4 bases had no gene match. Germline V gives CDR1 SGHVS, CDR2 FNYEAQ. The CDR3 is CASSLARTGGVSGNTIYF. The CDR3 bases are TGTGCCAGCAGCTTAGCCCGGACAGGGGGCGTCTCTGGAAACACCATATATTTT.

V and J are TRBV9 and TRBJ1-1; the D gene is possibly TRBD1 (6 bases). Between the trimmed V and J ends, which lost 3 bases and 6 bases, there was a span of 21 bases. Germline V gives CDR1 SGDLS, CDR2 YYNGEE. The CDR3 contains 16 residues. The CDR3 loop reads CASSGSTGTRDAEAFF. CDR3 sequence (DNA): TGTGCCAGCAGCGGATCCACCGGGACAAGGGACGCTGAAGCTTTCTTT. Looking up the rest from reference TRBV9 and TRBJ1-1 gives the full variable domain: DSGVTQTPKHLITATGQRVTLRCSPRSGDLSVYWYQQSLDQGLQFLIQYYNGEERAKGNILERFSAQQFPDLHSELNLSSLELGDSALYFCASSGSTGTRDAEAFFGQGTRLTVV.

The chain carries TRBV27 and TRBJ1-1, with D perhaps matching TRBD1 (6 bases). CDR3 length: 16 residues. V was trimmed by 1 base and J by 0 bases, leaving 12 bases between them. Per the germline V gene, CDR1 is MNHEY and CDR2 is SMNVEV (reference sequence). The CDR3 DNA sequence: TGTGCCAGCAGTTTATATATCGGGGACATGAACACTGAAGCTTTCTTT. It translates to CASSLYIGDMNTEAFF.

J is TRBJ2-1 and V is TRBV4-2; the match to TRBD2 covers 10 bases. Germline CDR1 LGHNA, CDR2 YNFKEQ. CDR3 length: 15 residues. With 5 bases clipped from V and 8 bases from J, the junction kept 9 bases outside the gene matches. This chain's CDR3 is CASSDSSGSSDEQFF. DNA of the CDR3: TGTGCCAGCAGCGACTCTAGCGGGAGCTCCGATGAGCAGTTCTTC.

This clone was counted between two and nine times. The chain recombines TRBV29-1 with TRBJ2-5; TRBD1 aligns across 7 bases. After removal of 6 bases from V and 4 bases from J, the junction contained 8 bases not matched to a gene. This CDR3 has 13 amino acids. Germline lookup yields CDR1 SQVTM and CDR2 ANQGSEA. The CDR3 DNA follows: TGCAGCGTCGGACAGGTTCAAGGAGAGACCCAGTACTTC. Residues: CSVGQVQGETQYF.

The table lists this clone with a few counts. The V and J genes are TRBV7-2 and TRBJ2-5, with 9 positions matching TRBD2. The CDR3 is 14 amino acids. CDR1 is SGHTA and CDR2 is FQGNSA in the germline V gene. Germline trimming cut 7 bases from V and 5 bases from J; bases unmatched to any gene: 8. The CDR3 DNA sequence: TGTGCCAGCAACCGAGGGACTAGCTCGGAGACCCAGTACTTC. Its translation is CASNRGTSSETQYF.

The rearrangement uses TRBV21-1 and TRBJ2-7; TRBD1, as called in the table, went unchecked against the DNA. TRBV21-1 is listed as a pseudogene. The CDR3 has 15 residues. CDR3: CASSKRYDRAYEQYF. CDR3 sequence (DNA): TGTGCCAGCAGCAAGAGATACGACAGGGCTTACGAGCAGTACTTC.

J is TRBJ2-1 and V is TRBV7-9, with D perhaps TRBD1 (7 bases). CDR1 is SEHNR, CDR2 FQNEAQ, per germline (reference sequence). The V end was cut by 5 bases, the J end by 9 bases, with 17 bases between. The CDR3 length is 14 residues. The chain's CDR3 is CASSPPGGSIEQFF. CDR3 DNA sequence: TGTGCCAGCAGCCCCCCAGGGGGGTCTATTGAGCAGTTCTTC.